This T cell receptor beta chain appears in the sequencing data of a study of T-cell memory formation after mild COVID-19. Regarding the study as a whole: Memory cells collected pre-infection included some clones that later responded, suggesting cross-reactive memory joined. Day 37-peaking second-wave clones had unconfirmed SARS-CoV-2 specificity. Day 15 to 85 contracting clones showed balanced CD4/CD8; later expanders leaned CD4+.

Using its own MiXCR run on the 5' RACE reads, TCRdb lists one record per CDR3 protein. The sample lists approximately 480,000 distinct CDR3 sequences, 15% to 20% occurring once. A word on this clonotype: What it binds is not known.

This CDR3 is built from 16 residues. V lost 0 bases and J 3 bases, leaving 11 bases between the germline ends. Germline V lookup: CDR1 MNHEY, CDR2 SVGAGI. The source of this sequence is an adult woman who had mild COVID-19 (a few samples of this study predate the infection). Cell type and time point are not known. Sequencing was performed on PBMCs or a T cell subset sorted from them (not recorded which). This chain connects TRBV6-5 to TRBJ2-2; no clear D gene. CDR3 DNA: TGTGCCAGCAGTTACTCATGGATGGGATACACCGGGGAGCTGTTTTTT. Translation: CASSYSWMGYTGELFF.